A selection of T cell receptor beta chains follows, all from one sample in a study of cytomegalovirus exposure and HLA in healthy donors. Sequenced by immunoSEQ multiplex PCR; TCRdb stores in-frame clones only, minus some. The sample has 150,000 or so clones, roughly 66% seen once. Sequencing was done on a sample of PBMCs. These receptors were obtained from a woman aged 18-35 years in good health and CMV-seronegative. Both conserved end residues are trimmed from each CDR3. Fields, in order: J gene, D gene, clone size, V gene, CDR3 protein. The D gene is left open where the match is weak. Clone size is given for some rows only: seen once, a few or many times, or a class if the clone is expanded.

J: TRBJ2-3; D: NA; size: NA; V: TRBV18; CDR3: ASSPQADYSPDTQY
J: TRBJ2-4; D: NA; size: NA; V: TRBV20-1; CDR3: SAGALDIQY
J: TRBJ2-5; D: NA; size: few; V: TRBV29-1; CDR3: SVVRQKETQY
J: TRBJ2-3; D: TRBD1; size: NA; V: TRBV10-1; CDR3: ASSETTGQSTDTQY
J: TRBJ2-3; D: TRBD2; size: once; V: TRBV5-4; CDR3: ASSLELAGGDTQY
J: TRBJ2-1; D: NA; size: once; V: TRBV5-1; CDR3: ASHIVASSYNEQF
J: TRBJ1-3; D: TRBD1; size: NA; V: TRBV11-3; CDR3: ASSFRGQGAGNTIY
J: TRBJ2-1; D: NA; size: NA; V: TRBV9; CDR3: ASSVVPRGVTYNEQF
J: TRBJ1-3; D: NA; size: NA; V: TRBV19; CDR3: ATSYRAGPSGNTIY
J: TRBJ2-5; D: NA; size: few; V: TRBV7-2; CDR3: ATGNAKGCRY
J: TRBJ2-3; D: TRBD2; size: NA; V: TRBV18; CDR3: ASSPRTSGVSTDTQY
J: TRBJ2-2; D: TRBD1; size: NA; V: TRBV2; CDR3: ASDRVEIGELF
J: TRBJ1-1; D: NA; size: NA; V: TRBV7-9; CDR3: ASSLSELQAF
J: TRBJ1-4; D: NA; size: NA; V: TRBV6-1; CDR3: ASSEAAVEKLF
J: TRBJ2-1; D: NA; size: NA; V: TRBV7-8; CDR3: ASSLRTLGGEQF